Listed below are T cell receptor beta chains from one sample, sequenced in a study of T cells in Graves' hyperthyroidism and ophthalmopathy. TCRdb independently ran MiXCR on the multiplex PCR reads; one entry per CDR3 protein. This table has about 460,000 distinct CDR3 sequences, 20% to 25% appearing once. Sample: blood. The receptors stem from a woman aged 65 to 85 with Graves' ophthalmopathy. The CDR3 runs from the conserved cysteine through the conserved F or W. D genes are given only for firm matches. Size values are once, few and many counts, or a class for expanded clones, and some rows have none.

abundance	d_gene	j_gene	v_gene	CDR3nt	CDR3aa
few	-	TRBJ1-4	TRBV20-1	TGCAGTGCTAGAGACGGCATGAGAGATGAAAAACTGTTTTTT	CSARDGMRDEKLFF
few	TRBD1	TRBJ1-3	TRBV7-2	TGTGCCAGCAGCCTCGGGACAGGGATTGGAAACACCATATATTTT	CASSLGTGIGNTIYF
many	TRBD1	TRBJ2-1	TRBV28	TGTGCCAGCAGTCCGTGGACAGGAACCACAAACAATGAGCAGTTCTTC	CASSPWTGTTNNEQFF
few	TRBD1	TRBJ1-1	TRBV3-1	TGTGCCAGCAGCCTACTGACATCAAAAACAGGGGCGGCTGAAGCTTTCTTT	CASSLLTSKTGAAEAFF
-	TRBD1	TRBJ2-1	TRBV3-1	TGTGCCAGCAGCCTCCTTTCCGGGACAGGGTCCTACAATGAGCAGTTCTTC	CASSLLSGTGSYNEQFF
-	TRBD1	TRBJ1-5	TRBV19	TGTGCCAGTAGTATAGACCGACAGGGGAATCAGCCCCAGCATTTT	CASSIDRQGNQPQHF
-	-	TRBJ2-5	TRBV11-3	TGTGCCAGCAGCTTAGATCCGAAAGAGACCCAGTACTTC	CASSLDPKETQYF
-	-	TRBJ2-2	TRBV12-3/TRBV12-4	TGTGCCAGCAGTTTATTAGCTGGTGGGGGCGACAACACCGGGGAGCTGTTTTTT	CASSLLAGGGDNTGELFF
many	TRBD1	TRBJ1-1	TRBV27	TGTGCCAGCAGTTTATCTGCAGGGGGAACGGCTTTCTTT	CASSLSAGGTAFF
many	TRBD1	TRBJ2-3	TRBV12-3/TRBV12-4	TGTGCCAGCAGCCCCGACTGGACAGGAGTGCAAGATACGCAGTATTTT	CASSPDWTGVQDTQYF
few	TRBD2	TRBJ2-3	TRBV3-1	TGTGCCAGCAGCCAAGATCCGAAACTAGCGGGAGGGACAGATACGCAGTATTTT	CASSQDPKLAGGTDTQYF
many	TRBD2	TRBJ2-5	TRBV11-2	TGTGCCAGCAGCTTAGCAACCGGTAGCGGGAGTGAGACCCAGTACTTC	CASSLATGSGSETQYF
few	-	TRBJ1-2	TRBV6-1	TGTGCCAGCAGTTACACGTTCGTCGCCCGGGGGGGGCTTAATGGCTACACCTTC	CASSYTFVARGGLNGYTF
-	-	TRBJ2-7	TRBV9	TGTGCCAGCAGCGTAGCCAGGATCTCCTACGAGCAGTACTTC	CASSVARISYEQYF
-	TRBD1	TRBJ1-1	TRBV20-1	TGCAGTGCGTCAGGGGGTAAGAACACTGAAGCTTTCTTT	CSASGGKNTEAFF
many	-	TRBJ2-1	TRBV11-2	TGTGCCAGCAGCTTAGGGCAGCTCAATGAGCAGTTCTTC	CASSLGQLNEQFF